This TCR beta chain was recovered during a study of CD8 T cells in ankylosing spondylitis. Points from the study as a whole: Blood from ankylosing spondylitis patients appeared to carry a characteristic eight-variant TCR beta motif.

The TCR beta libraries were generated through quantitative 5'-RACE incorporating molecular barcodes. TCRdb re-derived calls from the 5' RACE reads in MiXCR, one entry per CDR3 protein. The sample carries around 300,000 distinct CDR3 sequences, roughly 15% recorded once. This CDR3 is 16 amino acids long. Germline CDR1 and CDR2: MNHNS and SASEGT. V gave up 4 bases and J gave up 3 bases; unmatched junction bases: 9. The table lists this clonotype with a few counts. Its antigen remains unknown. Sequencing was carried out using blood, either unsorted or a sorted T cell fraction (not recorded which). This sequence was found in a male donor with ankylosing spondylitis or in good health (not recorded which). The chain uses TRBV6-1 and TRBJ1-1; TRBD1 matches at 9 bases. In DNA form, the CDR3 reads TGTGCCAGCAGTGCGGGGACAGGGTCCTTGGACACTGAAGCTTTCTTT. As protein: CASSAGTGSLDTEAFF.